This TCR beta chain was recovered during a study of blood T cells in healthy people across ages. The overall study: When template switching was applied, about one barcoded beta molecule was captured per two T cells.

Germline V gene lookup returns CDR1 MNHEY and CDR2 SMNVEV (reference sequence). V was shortened by 2 bases and J by 5 bases, with 10 bases between the two germline ends. The CDR3 runs to 14 residues. Study-level findings and limits: Diversity estimates drawn from one million T cells were deemed underestimates. Naive CD4+ cells and diversity were both higher in long-lived donors than in aged donors.

A sample-barcoded 5' primer and a J-beta primer mix were used in a second PCR of about 7 to 11 cycles. TCRdb recomputed calls from the 5' RACE reads with MiXCR, one row per CDR3 protein. The sample lists approximately 1,700,000 distinct CDR3 sequences; around 42% were seen once. Turning to this clonotype: No antigen is known for it.

The TCR originated in a human donor in good health. The specimen was blood. This chain uses TRBV27 with TRBJ1-5; D uncertain. In DNA form, the CDR3 reads TGTGCCAGCAGTTTAGGTGGTAACGATCAGCCCCAGCATTTT. Its protein product is CASSLGGNDQPQHF.